Described below is a single T cell receptor (beta chain) sequence and its context. Its antigen has not been determined. The sample holds no much larger clone one base away, and base qualities are not on file. The data were obtained in a study of OX40 agonist ivuxolimab in advanced cancers. With respect to the entire study: Ivuxolimab, which targeted the costimulatory receptor OX40 (CD134), was an agonistic, fully human IgG2 monoclonal antibody. Of the 50 to 55 patients in dose escalation, 19 had hepatocellular carcinoma, some 15 had melanoma, 9 had renal cell carcinoma and 9 had head and neck cancer. Prior anti-PD-1, anti-PD-L1 or anti-CTLA-4 therapy was permitted, and checkpoint inhibitors had been received by about 36% of dose-escalation patients. Three dose-escalation patients achieved partial responses, one with hepatocellular carcinoma and two with cutaneous melanoma. Intravenous ivuxolimab was administered to patients every 2 weeks at six dose levels: 0.01, 0.1, 0.3, 1.5, 3 and 10 mg/kg. The monotherapy dose-escalation portion (N = 52 patients) of the phase I ivuxolimab trial is reported in the paper. Peripheral TCRbeta sequencing was intended to test whether TCR sequence diversity was altered and clonal T-cell expansion was caused by ivuxolimab. In the dose-escalation cohort, 70% to 85% of patients were male, and the mean age was 60 years with a range of 23 to 79. The full study reports these points: At doses from 0.1 to 3.0 mg/kg, clonal expansion was seen in both CD4+ and CD8+ blood T cells between baseline and week 6. On average, CD8+ T cells showed more expanded clones than CD4+ T cells after ivuxolimab. Low levels of normalized T-cell clonal expansion were also shown by some nonresponding patients. Antigen specificity was not determined for the clonally expanded peripheral T cells. In partial responders in the 0.1-3.0 mg/kg groups, normalized peripheral clonal expansion was found to be among the lowest, especially among CD8+ T cells.

Patients with a history of autoimmune disease or receiving systemic immunosuppression were excluded from the trial. Peripheral blood for TCR sequencing was collected from all dose cohorts at baseline, on cycle 4 day 1, and on cycle 7 day 1. The samples were drawn from a first-in-human, open-label, multicenter phase I dose-escalation trial of ivuxolimab. Adults with locally advanced or metastatic melanoma, renal cell carcinoma, hepatocellular carcinoma or head and neck squamous cell carcinoma were enrolled in the trial. CD4+ and CD8+ T cells were sorted separately from peripheral blood before TCR sequencing. For sequencing of the TCRbeta CDR3 region, genomic DNA was extracted from the sorted cells. The immunoSEQ Assay was used to sequence the TCRbeta CDR3 regions. TCRdb provides this immuneACCESS table in a form limited to in-frame rearrangements. Some clones are lacking; in checked studies, under half of them reflect an unresolved V gene, and why the rest are absent is not known. The sample includes about 120,000 clones, with 80% to 90% observed a single time. The ten largest clones take up 0.5% to 0.7% of the sample.

The sequence derives from an adult with an advanced solid tumor such as melanoma, head and neck, liver or kidney cancer. The sequencing here drew on CD4+ or CD8+ T cells sorted from blood, taken in a trial of the OX40 agonist ivuxolimab.

The DNA sequence is as follows: TGTGCCAGCAGCTTAGATGTAGGACAGGCCTACGAGCAGTACTTC. It translates to CASSLDVGQAYEQYF. The chain links TRBV11-2 with TRBJ2-7, with TRBD1 matching 7 junction bases. The CDR3 goes from the cysteine to the phenylalanine over 15 residues. Only the CDR3 part of the read is kept: 45 bases, read in frame from the first base. The germline V gene sets CDR1 to SGHAT and CDR2 to FQNNGV. Trimming leaves V shorter by 0 bases and J shorter by 2 bases, with the junction holding 4 bases beyond the gene matches.